The source of this TCR beta chain is a study of cytotoxic CD8 clonotypes in ibrutinib-treated CLL. Study information: The taking of response samples occurred after a median roughly 12 months of treatment, with a range of 6 to 36.

Germline values: CDR1 ENHRY, CDR2 SYGVKD. V was trimmed by 4 bases and J by 0 bases, leaving 7 bases between them. This CDR3 is 14 amino acids long. This clone was recorded a few times. Only in-frame clones appear in the TCRdb table, and some are missing; sequencing was by immunoSEQ multiplex PCR. The sample lists 15,000 to 20,000 clones; approximately 84% were seen once. V and J are TRBV10-3 and TRBJ1-5; D gene ambiguous. This sequence was found in a human donor with chronic lymphocytic leukemia. The specimen was PBMCs, collected before ibrutinib treatment. The CDR3 DNA reads TGTGCCATCAGTGTGGGGTCTAGCAATCAGCCCCAGCATTTT. Encoded protein: CAISVGSSNQPQHF.